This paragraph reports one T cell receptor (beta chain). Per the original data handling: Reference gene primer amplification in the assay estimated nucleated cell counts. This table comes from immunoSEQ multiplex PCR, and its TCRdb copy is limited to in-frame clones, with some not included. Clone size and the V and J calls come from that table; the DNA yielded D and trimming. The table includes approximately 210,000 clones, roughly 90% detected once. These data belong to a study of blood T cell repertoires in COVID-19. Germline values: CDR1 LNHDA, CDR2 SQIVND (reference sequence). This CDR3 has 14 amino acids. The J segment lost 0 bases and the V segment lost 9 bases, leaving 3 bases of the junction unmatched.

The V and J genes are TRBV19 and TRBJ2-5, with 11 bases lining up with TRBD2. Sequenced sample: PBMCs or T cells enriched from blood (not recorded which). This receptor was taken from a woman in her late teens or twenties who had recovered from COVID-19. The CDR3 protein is CASSGLADQETQYF. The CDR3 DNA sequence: TGTGCCAGCTCGGGACTAGCGGACCAAGAGACCCAGTACTTC.